The rows below give T cell receptor beta chains drawn from one sample of a study of blood T cell repertoires in COVID-19. TCRdb's table, derived via immunoSEQ multiplex PCR, lists solely in-frame clones and lacks some. The sample records some 320,000 clones, around 92% being singletons. Material for sequencing was peripheral blood. Every receptor here comes from a woman in her 30s with COVID-19, enrolled during active disease. CDR3s include the opening cysteine and the closing phenylalanine or tryptophan. A D gene is named only where the DNA matches it firmly. Clone size is given for some rows only: seen once, a few or many times, or a class if the clone is expanded.

V	size	J	D	CDR3	DNA
TRBV4-1	.	TRBJ2-5	TRBD2	CASSQATSGGAETQYF	TGCGCCAGCAGCCAAGCGACTAGCGGGGGAGCGGAGACCCAGTACTTC
TRBV11-2	.	TRBJ2-7	TRBD2	CASGAAAGGLEQYF	TGTGCCAGCGGCGCTGCAGCGGGGGGGCTCGAGCAGTACTTC
TRBV29-1	.	TRBJ2-1	TRBD2	CSVVGLAGAYNEQFF	TGCAGCGTTGTTGGTCTAGCGGGGGCTTACAATGAGCAGTTCTTC
TRBV10-3	.	TRBJ1-2	TRBD1	CAISDPNEGAGYTF	TGTGCCATCAGTGACCCGAACGAGGGGGCTGGCTACACCTTC
TRBV18	.	TRBJ2-7	.	CASSPRSGGYEQYF	TGTGCCAGCTCACCACGCAGCGGCGGATACGAGCAGTACTTC
TRBV18	.	TRBJ2-7	TRBD1	CASSPGQGTSYEQYF	TGTGCCAGCTCACCTGGACAGGGCACTTCCTACGAGCAGTACTTC
TRBV2	once	TRBJ1-5	TRBD1	CASTDDRVRNQPQHF	TGTGCCAGCACCGATGACAGGGTCCGCAATCAGCCCCAGCATTTT
TRBV5-1	.	TRBJ2-5	.	CASSLEGGHAETQYF	TGCGCCAGCAGCTTGGAGGGGGGGCATGCAGAGACCCAGTACTTC
TRBV11-1	.	TRBJ2-2	TRBD2	CASKRRGTNTGELFF	TGTGCCAGCAAGCGGCGGGGGACGAACACCGGGGAGCTGTTTTTT
TRBV18	once	TRBJ1-1	TRBD1	CASTRQGQNTEAFF	TGTGCCAGCACAAGACAGGGACAGAACACTGAAGCTTTCTTT
TRBV24-1	.	TRBJ1-1	.	CATSDLEKAVGAFF	TGTGCCACCAGTGATTTGGAAAAGGCGGTAGGAGCTTTCTTT
TRBV19	.	TRBJ2-5	.	CASSRGGPRQETQYF	TGTGCCAGTAGTAGGGGGGGGCCTAGACAAGAGACCCAGTACTTC
TRBV12-2	.	TRBJ1-5	.	CASRFRKGARQPQHF	TGTGCAAGTCGCTTCCGAAAGGGGGCGAGACAGCCCCAGCATTTT
TRBV5-1	.	TRBJ1-6	TRBD1	CASSWTGDRSPLHF	TGCGCCAGCAGCTGGACAGGAGATAGATCACCCCTCCACTTT
TRBV6-4	.	TRBJ2-2	.	CASSVRGRTGELFF	TGTGCCAGCAGTGTGCGGGGTAGGACCGGGGAGCTGTTTTTT
TRBV6-4	.	TRBJ1-6	.	CASSVFSGVPSPLHF	TGTGCCAGCAGTGTGTTTTCGGGAGTCCCATCACCCCTCCACTTT
TRBV11-2	.	TRBJ1-6	.	CASSLIRRGNSPLHF	TGTGCCAGCAGCTTAATCCGACGGGGGAATTCACCCCTCCACTTT
TRBV27	.	TRBJ2-2	.	CASRGTGSGELFF	TGTGCCAGCAGGGGCACAGGGTCCGGGGAGCTGTTTTTT
TRBV7-2	.	TRBJ2-1	.	CASSLDPGRTYNEQFF	TGTGCCAGCAGCTTAGACCCTGGGAGGACCTACAATGAGCAGTTCTTC
TRBV6-2/TRBV6-3	.	TRBJ1-5	.	CASSYVGGTFYSNQPQHF	TGTGCCAGCAGTTACGTCGGGGGGACCTTTTATAGCAATCAGCCCCAGCATTTT
TRBV28	.	TRBJ1-2	.	CASSPLSNRVGYTF	TGTGCCAGCAGTCCCCTCTCAAACAGGGTGGGCTACACCTTC
TRBV7-9	.	TRBJ2-7	TRBD1	CASSLAGTVNYEQYF	TGTGCCAGCAGCTTAGCCGGGACAGTTAACTACGAGCAGTACTTC
TRBV5-1	.	TRBJ2-3	TRBD2	CASSFVAGATDTQYF	TGCGCCAGCAGCTTTGTAGCGGGGGCCACAGATACGCAGTATTTT
TRBV10-2	.	TRBJ2-1	.	CASRAGASYNEQFF	TGCGCCAGCAGGGCGGGGGCCTCCTACAATGAGCAGTTCTTC
TRBV28	.	TRBJ2-5	.	CASSPRTEQETQYF	TGTGCCAGCAGTCCTCGGACAGAGCAAGAGACCCAGTACTTC